A selection of T cell receptor beta chains follows, all from one sample in a study of blood T cell repertoires in COVID-19. Sequencing was performed with immunoSEQ multiplex PCR; in TCRdb, only in-frame clones are kept and a portion is missing. The repertoire consists of around 230,000 clones, with roughly 84% occurring once and the leading ten covering approximately 2%. Sequenced input: peripheral blood. These receptors all come from a man between 35 and 55 years old who had recovered from COVID-19. The CDR3 runs from the conserved cysteine through the conserved F or W. Each record gives: V gene, CDR3 protein.

TRBV6-2/TRBV6-3 | CASSYEGQEIYGYTF
TRBV20-1 | CSASPSTEQFF
TRBV20-1 | CSASPRGGGYTF
TRBV19 | CASSKASWEGYTF
TRBV19 | CASSLRQGSVAKNQPQHF
TRBV19 | CASSITGVGGYTF
TRBV10-2 | CASSGGRGGNFYEQYF
TRBV2 | CASSGGGDSNQPQHF
TRBV7-8 | CASSLSSGGTRLGSPSFF
TRBV12-5 | CASGLGAGLAGTDTQYF
TRBV18 | CASSRDRGTDTQYF
TRBV9 | CASSASTLSDRRAGYTF
TRBV3-1/TRBV3-2 | CASSQGDRSETQYF
TRBV9 | CASSVWGGMESDTQYF
TRBV30 | CAWSVRNRGNYGYTF
TRBV27 | CASVPTGGGYEQYF